The 13 T cell receptor beta chains reported below all come from one sample, sequenced in a study of long-term antiretroviral therapy in people with HIV. Investigators performed immunoSEQ version v3.0 at survey level. Libraries were prepared by immunoSEQ multiplex PCR; TCRdb keeps only in-frame clonotypes and omits some of them. The data contain around 20,000 clones, 70% to 80% of them singletons. The material sequenced was unsorted PBMCs, taken at the start of antiretroviral therapy, before treatment. Receptor source: a man aged 18 to 30 with HIV.

V usage is TRBV10-3 and J usage is TRBJ2-7; TRBD1 aligns across 12 bases. After removal of 6 bases from V and 4 bases from J, the junction contained 7 bases not matched to a gene. Looked up from germline, CDR1 is ENHRY and CDR2 is SYGVKD. This CDR3 has 15 residues. DNA of the CDR3: TGTGCCATCAGGCAACCGGGACAGGGGGCGTACGAGCAGTACTTC. Its translation is CAIRQPGQGAYEQYF.

The CDR3 protein is CASVGGVGSYNEQFF. The CDR3 DNA sequence: TGTGCCAGCGTCGGGGGAGTTGGGTCCTACAATGAGCAGTTCTTC. V usage is TRBV7-9 and J usage is TRBJ2-1, with D perhaps TRBD2 (6 bases). CDR1 SEHNR and CDR2 FQNEAQ come from the germline V gene (reference sequence). V gave up 8 bases and J gave up 1 base, with 15 bases separating them. This CDR3 region has 15 residues.

The chain joins TRBV4-3 to TRBJ2-4; 7 positions agree with TRBD2. The V segment lost 4 bases and the J segment 8 bases; nucleotides outside the gene matches: 14. Germline CDR1 LGHNA, CDR2 YSLEER. The CDR3 extends over 16 amino acids. DNA of the CDR3: TGCGCCAGCAGCCCTAAGAGTGGGACTAAGCGGGACATTCAGTACTTC. This translates into CASSPKSGTKRDIQYF.

Within the sample, this clone is medium-sized. The chain has TRBV15 and TRBJ1-4; D possibly corresponds to TRBD1 (5 bases). The V end lost 5 bases, the J end lost 4 bases, and 14 bases lay between the germline ends. Germline loops: CDR1 LNHNV, CDR2 YYDKDF (reference sequence). The CDR3 contains 15 residues. In nucleotides, the CDR3 is TGTGCCACCAGCGAGGAACAGGTTAATAATGAAAAACTGTTTTTT. Residues: CATSEEQVNNEKLFF.

The chain employs TRBV27 and TRBJ1-5, with TRBD1 matching 7 bases. V was clipped by 0 bases and J by 3 bases; unmatched bases: 2. The CDR3 is made up of 15 amino acids. Germline CDR1 and CDR2: MNHEY and SMNVEV (reference sequence). The CDR3 sequence is CASSLSGQFNQPQHF. The CDR3 DNA sequence: TGTGCCAGCAGTTTATCGGGACAGTTCAATCAGCCCCAGCATTTT.

This clone was detected only once. V and J are TRBV29-1 and TRBJ2-4; 7 nucleotides agree with TRBD1. CDR3 size: 12 residues. V shed 7 bases, J shed 7 bases, and the junction held 7 bases outside the gene matches. The germline gives CDR1 SQVTM, CDR2 ANQGSEA. The CDR3 spells CSGRDRTNIQYF. Here the CDR3 DNA reads TGCAGCGGAAGGGACAGAACCAACATTCAGTACTTC.

This clone was recorded a few times. The genes are TRBV11-2 and TRBJ2-2; 8 nucleotides agree with TRBD1. This CDR3 contains 14 residues. Germline V gene sequence: CDR1 SGHAT, CDR2 FQNNGV. V trimming: 4 bases; J trimming: 9 bases; junction bases outside the gene matches: 7. The CDR3, as DNA: TGTGCCAGCAGCTCTCCCGGACAGGGCAGGGAGCTGTTTTTT. Encoded protein: CASSSPGQGRELFF.

The sample holds one count of this clone. V gene TRBV6-1 combines with J gene TRBJ2-1; the D gene is possibly TRBD2 (6 bases). Germline V gives CDR1 MNHNS, CDR2 SASEGT. The germline V and J ends were trimmed by 7 bases and 6 bases, with 16 bases remaining between them. The CDR3 is made up of 14 amino acids. In nucleotides, the CDR3 is TGTGCCAGCATTAGCAGCGGGTCCCTCAATGAGCAGTTCTTC. Residues: CASISSGSLNEQFF.

J is TRBJ2-1 and V is TRBV5-4; 7 bases align to TRBD2. The junction had 7 bases not matched to a gene; V was cut back by 4 bases and J by 0 bases. In germline, CDR1 is SGHNT, CDR2 YYREEE (reference sequence). The CDR3 is 16 residues long. The CDR3 protein is CASSPGGGSSYNEQFF. The CDR3 nucleotides are TGTGCCAGCAGCCCGGGAGGAGGGAGCTCCTACAATGAGCAGTTCTTC.

The V call is TRBV9, the J call TRBJ2-1, with D uncertain. The CDR3 is made up of 13 amino acids. CDR1 SGDLS and CDR2 YYNGEE come from the germline V gene. Trimming removed 2 bases from V and 8 bases from J, with 11 bases in between. CDR3 DNA sequence: TGTGCCAGCAGCGTGGGCCATTTCGATGAGCAGTTCTTC. Residues: CASSVGHFDEQFF.

This rearrangement joins TRBV7-3 to TRBJ2-1; TRBD2 is a possible D gene (6 bases). Per the germline V gene, CDR1 is SGHTA and CDR2 is FQGTGA. CDR3 length: 16 amino acids. The V end was cut by 2 bases, the J end by 5 bases, with 16 bases between. CDR3 region: CASSLLVRGSNNEQFF. DNA for the CDR3: TGTGCCAGCAGCTTATTGGTACGGGGGAGCAACAATGAGCAGTTCTTC. Together with reference TRBV7-3 and TRBJ2-1, the CDR3 gives the full variable domain: GAGVSQTPSNKVTEKGKYVELRCDPISGHTALYWYRQSLGQGPEFLIYFQGTGAADDSGLPNDRFFAVRPEGSVSTLKIQRTERGDSAVYLCASSLLVRGSNNEQFFGPGTRLTVL.

This chain joins TRBV5-6 and TRBJ2-5; 8 bases fit TRBD1. Germline V gives CDR1 SGHDT, CDR2 YYEEEE. The junction had 6 bases not matched to a gene; V was cut back by 0 bases and J by 5 bases. CDR3 length: 15 residues. In nucleotides, the CDR3 is TGTGCCAGCAGCTTGGGGACAGGGATGTTGGAGACCCAGTACTTC. Translating it yields CASSLGTGMLETQYF.

The chain has TRBV7-6 and TRBJ2-2; D possibly uses TRBD1 or TRBD2 (5 bases each). Germline assignment: CDR1 SGHVS and CDR2 FNYEAQ. CDR3 length: 13 amino acids. V was cut by 4 bases and J by 4 bases, with 7 bases left in between. Here the CDR3 DNA reads TGTGCCAGCAGCTGGGACCTCACCGGGGAGCTGTTTTTT. Protein sequence: CASSWDLTGELFF.